Included here is one T cell receptor beta chain sequence, with context. The antigen is undetermined. Sequencing used immunoSEQ version 4 in survey mode. Some clones are missing from TCRdb's copy, which holds only in-frame ones; the method was immunoSEQ multiplex PCR. The table includes roughly 35,000 clones, 80% to 90% detected once. Anti-CD3/anti-CD28 beads served as a nonspecific positive control stimulus. Sorting selected CD4+ T cells upregulating both CD40 ligand and CD69. Germline values: CDR1 SGDLS, CDR2 YYNGEE. This CDR3 has 12 amino acids. Trimming removed 4 bases at V and 9 bases at J, with 11 bases between. This entry comes from a study of persistence of HIV-infected CD4 T cells. Study-wide background: A larger, less memory-rich fraction responded to anti-CD3/anti-CD28 beads than to antigen.

This specimen was CD4+ T cells sorted from PBMCs after approximately 20-hour stimulation, taken from a patient who received antiretroviral therapy. The TCR originated in an adult man with HIV who was CMV-seropositive. The rearrangement links TRBV9 to TRBJ2-1; D may be TRBD2 (6 bases). The CDR3 DNA reads TGTGCCAGCAGCCGGGACTTCAGTGAGCAGTTCTTC. Its translation: CASSRDFSEQFF.